Following are 19 T cell receptor beta chains from one sample sequenced in a study of cytomegalovirus exposure and HLA in healthy donors. Amplification used 60 Vbeta primers and 13 Jbeta primers. TCRdb keeps only in-frame clones here, not all; method: immunoSEQ multiplex PCR. The sample has about 210,000 clones, 82% seen once; the top ten hold around 6%. Sequences were obtained from PBMCs. The receptors stem from a man in his forties or fifties in good health and CMV-seropositive.

The J gene is TRBJ2-5, the V gene TRBV18; TRBD2 is a possible D gene (6 bases). The length of the CDR3 is 15 residues. Trimming took off 1 base at V and 5 bases at J, with 14 bases between the two ends. From germline, CDR1 is KGHSH and CDR2 LQKENI. The DNA of the CDR3 is TGTGCCAGCTCACCACGTGCGGGGTTAGGGGAGACCCAGTACTTC. Amino acid sequence: CASSPRAGLGETQYF.

The CDR3 DNA is TGTGCCAGCAGTTTATCGGGGACTTACAACGAGCAGTACTTC. As protein: CASSLSGTYNEQYF. The rearrangement joins TRBV27 to TRBJ2-7, with TRBD2 as a possible D gene (6 bases). CDR3 length equals 14 residues. CDR1 is MNHEY and CDR2 is SMNVEV in the germline V gene (reference sequence). The ends were cut back, 0 bases at V and 5 bases at J, with 11 bases in the middle.

The chain combines TRBV18 with TRBJ1-2; D is perhaps TRBD1 (5 bases). The CDR3 extends over 15 amino acids. Deletions cut 3 bases from V and 7 bases from J, with 18 bases between. Germline values: CDR1 KGHSH, CDR2 LQKENI. CDR3 region: CASSPLEGAGAGYTF. As DNA, the CDR3 is TGTGCCAGCTCACCCCTAGAAGGGGCCGGTGCTGGCTACACCTTC. The whole variable domain, filled in from reference TRBV18 and TRBJ1-2, reads NAGVMQNPRHLVRRRGQEARLRCSPMKGHSHVYWYRQLPEEGLKFMVYLQKENIIDESGMPKERFSAEFPKEGPSILRIQQVVRGDSAAYFCASSPLEGAGAGYTFGSGTRLTVV.

This clone was seen only a few times. The rearrangement links TRBV19 to TRBJ1-3; weak D call: TRBD1 (5 bases). The germline gives CDR1 LNHDA, CDR2 SQIVND (reference sequence). The CDR3 length is 14 residues. The CDR3 reads CRSHGAGLGNTIYF. CDR3 bases: TGTCGGTCCCACGGCGCGGGGCTAGGAAACACCATATATTTT. The complete variable domain, with remaining parts taken from reference TRBV19 and TRBJ1-3, reads DGGITQSPKYLFRKEGQNVTLSCEQNLNHDAMYWYRQDPGQGLRLIYYSQIVNDFQKGDIAEGYSVSREKKESFPLTVTSAQKNPTAFYLCRSHGAGLGNTIYFGEGSWLTVV.

In nucleotides, the CDR3 is TGTGCCAGCAGCTTGGCCGGCGGGAGTGGGTACGAGCAGTACTTC. It translates to CASSLAGGSGYEQYF. This chain joins TRBV5-6 and TRBJ2-5; TRBD2 agrees at 7 bases. The J call is in doubt because the DNA end fits TRBJ2-7 better. The CDR3 length is 15 residues. CDR1 and CDR2 from the germline V gene are SGHDT and YYEEEE.

This chain connects TRBV27 to TRBJ2-1; 9 nucleotides align to TRBD2. CDR1 is MNHEY, CDR2 SMNVEV, per germline (reference sequence). CDR3 length equals 15 residues. With V trimmed by 0 bases and J by 8 bases, 5 bases remained unmatched. The CDR3 reads CASSLSSGRTDEQFF. The CDR3 DNA follows: TGTGCCAGCAGTTTATCCAGCGGGAGGACCGATGAGCAGTTCTTC.

A few counts support this clone. This chain uses TRBV10-1 with TRBJ1-2, with TRBD1 matching over 8 bases. This CDR3 contains 15 residues. J was trimmed by 2 bases and V by 8 bases; bases with no gene match: 10. Germline assignment: CDR1 WNHNN and CDR2 SYGVQD (reference sequence). CDR3 bases: TGCGCCAGCCTTGAGCGGACAGGGAGGAACTATGGCTACACCTTC. As protein: CASLERTGRNYGYTF.

Only a few counts were recorded for this clone. The chain recombines TRBV5-4 with TRBJ2-3; a possible D gene is TRBD2 (5 bases). Germline V gene sequence: CDR1 SGHNT, CDR2 YYREEE (reference sequence). The CDR3 covers 16 residues. Trimming shortened V by 4 bases and J by 0 bases, and 15 bases separated the two germline ends. The CDR3 DNA is TGTGCCAGCAGCGGGCTAGCATACTCTAGCACAGATACGCAGTATTTT. It translates to CASSGLAYSSTDTQYF.

Only a few counts were recorded for this clone. The rearrangement uses TRBV5-6 and TRBJ2-1; D is unresolved. The CDR3 extends over 14 amino acids. V was pared by 0 bases and J by 4 bases, with 8 bases between. CDR1 is SGHDT and CDR2 is YYEEEE in the germline V gene. The CDR3, as DNA: TGTGCCAGCAGCTTGGCAGGAAGATACAATGAGCAGTTCTTC. It translates to CASSLAGRYNEQFF. The whole variable domain, remainder taken from reference TRBV5-6 and TRBJ2-1, is DAGVTQSPTHLIKTRGQQVTLRCSPKSGHDTVSWYQQALGQGPQFIFQYYEEEERQRGNFPDRFSGHQFPNYSSELNVNALLLGDSALYLCASSLAGRYNEQFFGPGTRLTVL.

The chain is built from TRBV4-1 and TRBJ1-5; no firm D call. Germline V gene lookup returns CDR1 MGHRA and CDR2 YSYEKL. This CDR3 is built from 19 residues. Trimming took off 0 bases at V and 0 bases at J, with 18 bases between the two ends. The CDR3 sequence is CASSQDGHPNVYSNQPQHF. CDR3 nucleotides: TGCGCCAGCAGCCAAGATGGGCACCCAAACGTTTATAGCAATCAGCCCCAGCATTTT.

The CDR3 bases are TGCAGCGTTGAAGGGAAGACTAGCGCTAGCACAGATACGCAGTATTTT. This codes for CSVEGKTSASTDTQYF. This chain uses TRBV29-1 with TRBJ2-3; TRBD2 agrees at 8 bases. Germline V gene lookup returns CDR1 SQVTM and CDR2 ANQGSEA. The CDR3 is made up of 16 amino acids. The V segment lost 1 base and the J segment 0 bases; nucleotides outside the gene matches: 6.

This clone was found once. V and J are TRBV27 and TRBJ2-2, with TRBD1 matching 7 bases. The trim removed 3 bases at V and 0 bases at J, leaving 7 bases unmatched. The CDR3 length is 17 residues. Germline V gene data show CDR1 as MNHEY and CDR2 as SMNVEV (reference sequence). CDR3 bases: TGTGCCAGCAGTTTCTACCGGGACAGAGCGAACACCGGGGAGCTGTTTTTT. This sequence encodes CASSFYRDRANTGELFF.

V gene TRBV5-5 combines with J gene TRBJ2-5; 11 bases fit TRBD2. The CDR3 is 16 residues long. V shed 4 bases and J 2 bases; nucleotides not matched to a gene: 7. Germline CDR1 and CDR2: SGHKS and YYEKEE (reference sequence). The CDR3 here is CASSRMGTSGQETQYF. In DNA form, the CDR3 reads TGTGCCAGCAGCCGGATGGGGACTAGCGGACAAGAGACCCAGTACTTC.

This clone was observed a single time. This sequence joins TRBV9 and TRBJ2-1; D is perhaps TRBD2 (5 bases). The germline V gene has CDR1 SGDLS and CDR2 YYNGEE. The V gene lost 4 bases and the J gene lost 0 bases, with 14 bases spanning the gap. This CDR3 is built from 16 residues. CDR3 in amino acids: CASSPRGESSYNEQFF. The DNA of the CDR3 is TGTGCCAGCAGCCCCCGGGGAGAGAGCTCCTACAATGAGCAGTTCTTC.

This chain connects TRBV18 to TRBJ2-2, with TRBD1 matching 8 bases. CDR1 is KGHSH and CDR2 is LQKENI in the germline V gene. With 6 bases clipped from V and 4 bases from J, the junction kept 4 bases outside the gene matches. The CDR3 runs 14 residues. The DNA of the CDR3 is TGTGCCAGCTCTCTGACAGGGGTCACCGGGGAGCTGTTTTTT. Its translation: CASSLTGVTGELFF.

V gene TRBV5-1 combines with J gene TRBJ2-1, with 10 bases fitting TRBD1. The germline CDR1 and CDR2 sequences are SGHRS and YFSETQ. The CDR3 is 15 residues long. V lost 4 bases to trimming and J lost 5 bases; unmatched junction nucleotides: 6. The CDR3, as DNA: TGCGCCAGCAGCCTCGGACAGGGGGTGGACAATGAGCAGTTCTTC. Its translation is CASSLGQGVDNEQFF.

This chain links TRBV7-9 with TRBJ2-5; D possibly corresponds to TRBD1 (6 bases). The CDR3 sequence is 16 residues long. Trimming removed 3 bases from V and 4 bases from J, with 18 bases in between. Looked up from germline, CDR1 is SEHNR and CDR2 is FQNEAQ (reference sequence). The CDR3 DNA is TGTGCCAGCAGCTTTCCCGACAGGAGCCCTCCAGAGACCCAGTACTTC. Translating it yields CASSFPDRSPPETQYF.

This clone showed up just a few times. As DNA, the CDR3 is TGTGCCAGAAGCTGTAGGAGGTGTAGCAATCAGCCCCAGCATTTT. It codes for CARSCRRCSNQPQHF. The V call is TRBV5-3, the J call TRBJ1-5; unclear D gene. TRBV5-3 is assigned to the ORF class and has an uncertain function. V was cut by 3 bases and J by 0 bases, with 10 bases left in between. This CDR3 region has 15 residues.

Only a few counts were recorded for this clone. V usage is TRBV7-8 and J usage is TRBJ1-5, with D unresolved. Trimming cost V 5 bases and J 1 base, with 15 bases left between them. CDR1 SGHVS and CDR2 FQNEAQ come from the germline V gene. The CDR3 runs 16 residues. CDR3 DNA: TGTGCCAGCAGCCCGCGGGATCCTGGGAGCAATCAGCCCCAGCATTTT. It codes for CASSPRDPGSNQPQHF.